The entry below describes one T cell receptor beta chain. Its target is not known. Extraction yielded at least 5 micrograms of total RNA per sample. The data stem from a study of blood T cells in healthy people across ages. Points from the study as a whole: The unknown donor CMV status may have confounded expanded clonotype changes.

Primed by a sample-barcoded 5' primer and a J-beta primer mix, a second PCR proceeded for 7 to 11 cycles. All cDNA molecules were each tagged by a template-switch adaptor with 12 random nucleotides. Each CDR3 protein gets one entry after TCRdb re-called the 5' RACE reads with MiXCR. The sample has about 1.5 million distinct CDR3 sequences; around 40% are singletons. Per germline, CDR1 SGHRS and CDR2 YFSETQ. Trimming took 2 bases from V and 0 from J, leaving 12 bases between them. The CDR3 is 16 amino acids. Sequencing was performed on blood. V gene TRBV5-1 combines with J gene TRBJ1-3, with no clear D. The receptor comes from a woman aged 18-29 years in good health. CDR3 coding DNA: TGCGCCAGCAGCTTCATCGGACCAAGCTCTGGAAACACCATATATTTT. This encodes CASSFIGPSSGNTIYF.